The 27 T cell receptor beta chains in this list originate from one sample, sequenced in a study of blood T cell repertoires in COVID-19 (dated by TCRdb to between 2020 and 2021). Libraries were built with the immunoSEQ multiplex PCR assay. This is the immuneACCESS table as TCRdb keeps it, with only in-frame sequences that have V and J called. A part of the clones is gone; compared with another copy, unresolved V genes explain less than half, and the rest is unexplained. This sample holds over 250,000 clones; approximately 90% were observed only once. The ten largest clones take up around 2.2% of the sample. Sequences were obtained from peripheral blood. All receptors come from a woman aged 30 to 39 with COVID-19, enrolled during active disease.

This chain joins TRBV18 and TRBJ2-5, with 9 bases that match TRBD1. V lost 3 bases to trimming and J lost 5 bases; unmatched junction nucleotides: 10. Germline CDR1 KGHSH, CDR2 LQKENI. CDR3 length equals 16 residues. The CDR3 spells CASSPLGTGSRETQYF. The CDR3 region has the DNA TGTGCCAGCTCACCTCTAGGGACAGGGAGCAGGGAGACCCAGTACTTC. Supplemented by reference TRBV18 and TRBJ2-5, the full variable domain reads NAGVMQNPRHLVRRRGQEARLRCSPMKGHSHVYWYRQLPEEGLKFMVYLQKENIIDESGMPKERFSAEFPKEGPSILRIQQVVRGDSAAYFCASSPLGTGSRETQYFGPGTRLLVL.

V and J are TRBV6-2 or TRBV6-3 and TRBJ1-5, with 9 bases lining up with TRBD1. V lost 4 bases to trimming and J lost 1 base; unmatched junction nucleotides: 8. There are 17 residues in the CDR3. Germline-derived CDR1 and CDR2 are MNHEY and SVGEGT. CDR3 in DNA: TGTGCCAGCAGTTTACAGGGGGCGGGGAAAAGCAATCAGCCCCAGCATTTT. Amino acids: CASSLQGAGKSNQPQHF.

The CDR3: CASSLNPGGQRHF. The CDR3 region has the DNA TGTGCCAGCAGTCTCAACCCGGGGGGCCAGAGGCATTTT. The V and J genes are TRBV28 and TRBJ1-5; weak D call: TRBD1 (6 bases). In germline, CDR1 is MDHEN, CDR2 SYDVKM. The CDR3 is 13 amino acids. Trimming took 5 bases from V and 15 from J, leaving 20 bases between them.

This clone was recorded only once. The chain uses TRBV27 and TRBJ1-5; no definite D call. Germline CDR1 MNHEY, CDR2 SMNVEV (reference sequence). Trimming pared 7 bases from V and 4 bases from J, leaving 17 bases between. The CDR3 is 15 amino acids. As DNA, the CDR3 is TGTGCCAGCATGTTTCAGCCGGGGAGGAATCAGCCCCAGCATTTT. Translated: CASMFQPGRNQPQHF.

The genes are TRBV27 and TRBJ2-7; no clear D. V was shortened by 5 bases and J by 1 base, with 12 bases between the two germline ends. In germline, CDR1 is MNHEY, CDR2 SMNVEV (reference sequence). This CDR3 is 14 amino acids long. Here the CDR3 reads CASSARLLSYEQYF. The DNA for the CDR3 is TGTGCCAGCAGTGCTCGACTCCTTTCCTACGAGCAGTACTTC.

The J gene is TRBJ2-1, the V gene TRBV3-1 (or the pseudogene TRBV3-2), with D maybe TRBD2 (6 bases). This CDR3 has 12 amino acids. Deletions cut 3 bases from V and 6 bases from J, with 6 bases between. The V gene's germline CDR1 is LGHDT and CDR2 YNNKEL (reference sequence). This CDR3 reads CASSHGGNEQFF. CDR3 nucleotide sequence: TGTGCCAGCAGCCACGGGGGCAATGAGCAGTTCTTC.

V is TRBV4-1 and J is TRBJ2-3; 13 bases are a match to TRBD2. Looked up from germline, CDR1 is MGHRA and CDR2 is YSYEKL. V gave up 4 bases and J gave up 8 bases; unmatched junction bases: 6. This CDR3 region has 15 residues. In nucleotides, the CDR3 is TGCGCCAGCAGCCTGGGACTAGCGGGAAGGGGTACGCAGTATTTT. Encoded protein: CASSLGLAGRGTQYF.

In this sample, this clone turned up once. The chain links TRBV3-1 (or the pseudogene TRBV3-2) to TRBJ1-3; TRBD1 is a possible D gene (6 bases). The germline V and J ends were trimmed by 3 bases and 2 bases, with 11 bases remaining between them. The germline V gene has CDR1 LGHDT and CDR2 YNNKEL (reference sequence). The CDR3 totals 15 residues. CDR3 in DNA: TGTGCCAGCAGCCAGGGGACACTTGCTGGAAACACCATATATTTT. Protein: CASSQGTLAGNTIYF.

A word on this clone: The junction departs from the called germline gene at one end, perhaps through a read error. V gene TRBV5-6 combines with J gene TRBJ1-2; D is ambiguous. This CDR3 is built from 12 residues. Germline CDR1 reads SGHDT; CDR2 reads YYEEEE. In DNA form, the CDR3 reads TGTGCCAGCAGCTTGGAAACCGTTGATGAGATCTTC. Its protein is CASSLETVDEIF.

DNA of the CDR3: TGTGCCACCAGTGATTTTTTACTAGCGGGGGGCACAGATACGCAGTATTTT. It yields the protein CATSDFLLAGGTDTQYF. This chain connects TRBV24-1 to TRBJ2-3; TRBD2 matches 11 bases. The CDR3 sequence is 17 residues long. The V gene's germline CDR1 is KGHDR and CDR2 SFDVKD. V lost 1 base and J lost 1; bases outside the gene matches: 3.

The chain has TRBV11-2 and TRBJ2-2, with TRBD1 identical over 8 bases. With 3 bases clipped from V and 6 bases from J, the junction kept 12 bases outside the gene matches. The CDR3 runs 17 residues. From germline, CDR1 is SGHAT and CDR2 FQNNGV. The CDR3 spells CASSFMSLRGQSGELFF. The CDR3 bases are TGTGCCAGCAGCTTCATGAGTCTCAGGGGGCAATCCGGGGAGCTGTTTTTT.

The chain uses TRBV28 and TRBJ2-7; D unresolved. V was shortened by 1 base and J by 3 bases, with 7 bases between the two germline ends. The CDR3 is 13 residues long. CDR1 is MDHEN and CDR2 is SYDVKM in the germline V gene. The CDR3 region is CASSLSLLYEQYF. The CDR3, as DNA: TGTGCCAGCAGTTTATCACTACTCTACGAGCAGTACTTC. Full variable domain (rest looked up from reference TRBV28 and TRBJ2-7): DVKVTQSSRYLVKRTGEKVFLECVQDMDHENMFWYRQDPGLGLRLIYFSYDVKMKEKGDIPEGYSVSREKKERFSLILESASTNQTSMYLCASSLSLLYEQYFGPGTRLTVT.

This clone showed up just once. The chain uses TRBV4-1 and TRBJ2-1; a weak D match, TRBD2 (6 bases). This CDR3 spans 14 amino acids. With 1 base removed from V and 9 bases from J, the gap between germline ends came to 13 bases. Germline V gene data show CDR1 as MGHRA and CDR2 as YSYEKL. The CDR3 nucleotides read TGCGCCAGCAGCCAAGGACTAGTGGGCGGTGAGCAGTTCTTC. It is translated as CASSQGLVGGEQFF.

The rearrangement links TRBV15 to TRBJ1-1; TRBD1 matches 11 bases. The CDR3 extends over 15 amino acids. Germline CDR1 reads LNHNV; CDR2 reads YYDKDF (reference sequence). J was trimmed by 5 bases and V by 3 bases; bases with no gene match: 5. The CDR3 reads CATSSVRDRGTEAFF. CDR3 coding DNA: TGTGCCACCAGCAGTGTCCGGGACAGGGGGACTGAAGCTTTCTTT.

This chain links TRBV28 with TRBJ1-2; maybe TRBD1 (5 bases). V was cut by 6 bases and J by 4 bases, with 12 bases left in between. In germline, CDR1 is MDHEN, CDR2 SYDVKM. CDR3 size: 13 residues. The CDR3 protein is CASRETEVYGYTF. CDR3 nucleotide sequence: TGTGCCAGCAGGGAGACAGAAGTCTATGGCTACACCTTC.

V gene TRBV10-3 combines with J gene TRBJ1-2, with D tentatively TRBD1 (5 bases). Germline CDR1 is ENHRY and CDR2 is SYGVKD. The CDR3 is 15 residues long. V was shortened by 6 bases and J by 2 bases, with 16 bases between the two germline ends. The CDR3, as DNA: TGTGCCATCAGGGAGAGGGGTGCGGAGAACTATGGCTACACCTTC. Its protein product is CAIRERGAENYGYTF.

The chain couples TRBV2 to TRBJ1-1; 7 nucleotides align to TRBD1. CDR3 length: 14 residues. The J segment lost 1 base and the V segment lost 7 bases, leaving 6 bases of the junction unmatched. Germline assignment: CDR1 SNHLY and CDR2 FYNNEI. CDR3 nucleotides: TGTGCCAGCAACAACAGGGGCTCGAACACTGAAGCTTTCTTT. Its protein product is CASNNRGSNTEAFF.

The chain links TRBV4-2 to TRBJ1-2, with D possibly being TRBD1 (6 bases). The germline V gene has CDR1 LGHNA and CDR2 YNFKEQ. The length of the CDR3 is 16 residues. The ends were cut back, 0 bases at V and 5 bases at J, with 16 bases in the middle. CDR3 bases: TGTGCCAGCAGCCAAGATCGACAGGCCAACGTATATGGCTACACCTTC. Its protein is CASSQDRQANVYGYTF.

This rearrangement joins TRBV2 to TRBJ1-2; 7 nucleotides agree with TRBD1. This CDR3 is 10 amino acids long. Germline CDR1 SNHLY, CDR2 FYNNEI. V lost 5 bases, J lost 13 bases, and 4 bases stayed unmatched. CDR3 residues: CASSSGTATF. CDR3 nucleotides: TGTGCCAGCAGTTCAGGGACAGCCACCTTC.

This clone was counted a single time. The chain couples TRBV7-2 to TRBJ1-1, with D perhaps matching TRBD1 (6 bases). CDR1 SGHTA and CDR2 FQGNSA come from the germline V gene. The CDR3 is made up of 14 amino acids. V dropped 3 bases and J dropped 1 base, with 9 bases sitting between them. The CDR3 sequence: CASSFRQENTEAFF. The CDR3 DNA sequence: TGTGCCAGCAGCTTTCGACAGGAGAACACTGAAGCTTTCTTT.

The chain couples TRBV3-1 (or the pseudogene TRBV3-2) to TRBJ1-2; 8 bases map to TRBD1. The CDR3 contains 13 residues. Germline V gene lookup returns CDR1 LGHDT and CDR2 YNNKEL (reference sequence). The V and J ends lost 8 bases and 6 bases, in that order; junction bases with no gene match: 8. The CDR3 nucleotides read TGTGCCAGCGACAGGGGAGGAGGAGATGGCTACACCTTC. Residues: CASDRGGGDGYTF.

This sequence joins TRBV3-1 (or the pseudogene TRBV3-2) and TRBJ2-3, with a tentative D call TRBD1 (5 bases). Trimming shortened V by 2 bases and J by 3 bases, and 9 bases separated the two germline ends. The CDR3 length is 14 residues. Per the germline V gene, CDR1 is LGHDT and CDR2 is YNNKEL (reference sequence). The chain's CDR3 is CASSQQGETDTQYF. The CDR3 region has the DNA TGTGCCAGCAGCCAACAGGGCGAGACAGATACGCAGTATTTT.

The V call is TRBV5-1, the J call TRBJ2-4; 12 bases line up with TRBD2. CDR3 size: 16 residues. V shed 4 bases, J shed 7 bases, and the junction held 9 bases outside the gene matches. Germline V gene lookup returns CDR1 SGHRS and CDR2 YFSETQ. The DNA of the CDR3 is TGCGCCAGCAGCGTACTAGCGGGAGGCCCCGAGAACATTCAGTACTTC. Its protein is CASSVLAGGPENIQYF.

The chain joins TRBV5-6 to TRBJ2-7; D possibly corresponds to TRBD1 (6 bases). The V gene lost 3 bases and the J gene lost 5 bases, with 12 bases spanning the gap. CDR3 size: 13 residues. Germline V gene data show CDR1 as SGHDT and CDR2 as YYEEEE. CDR3 sequence: CASSWWAGDEQYF. The CDR3 DNA reads TGTGCCAGCAGCTGGTGGGCAGGGGACGAGCAGTACTTC. Using reference TRBV5-6 and TRBJ2-7 for the parts outside the CDR3, the full variable domain is DAGVTQSPTHLIKTRGQQVTLRCSPKSGHDTVSWYQQALGQGPQFIFQYYEEEERQRGNFPDRFSGHQFPNYSSELNVNALLLGDSALYLCASSWWAGDEQYFGPGTRLTVT.

V is TRBV5-1 and J is TRBJ2-3; D is undetermined. V lost 0 bases, J lost 5 bases, and 13 bases lay in between. Germline V gene sequence: CDR1 SGHRS, CDR2 YFSETQ. This CDR3 is built from 15 residues. The CDR3 protein is CASSLAPHSVDTQYF. The CDR3 nucleotides are TGCGCCAGCAGCTTGGCCCCTCACTCTGTAGATACGCAGTATTTT. The full variable domain, in which reference TRBV5-1 and TRBJ2-3 provide the parts outside the CDR3, is KAGVTQTPRYLIKTRGQQVTLSCSPISGHRSVSWYQQTPGQGLQFLFEYFSETQRNKGNFPGRFSGRQFSNSRSEMNVSTLELGDSALYLCASSLAPHSVDTQYFGPGTRLTVL.

V is TRBV27 and J is TRBJ1-5, with D possibly TRBD1 on 6 matching bases. The CDR3 has 14 residues. Trimming pared 1 base from V and 5 bases from J, leaving 9 bases between. Germline V CDR1 and CDR2: MNHEY, SMNVEV (reference sequence). CDR3 sequence reads: CASSLYRAYQPQHF. For the CDR3, the DNA is TGTGCCAGCAGTTTATACAGGGCCTATCAGCCCCAGCATTTT.

The rearrangement links TRBV19 to TRBJ1-1; 8 bases are a match to TRBD1. The ends lost 5 bases at V and 11 bases at J; junction bases unmatched: 4. Looked up from germline, CDR1 is LNHDA and CDR2 is SQIVND (reference sequence). The CDR3 covers 11 residues. The CDR3 spells CASSRPGGAFF. The CDR3 nucleotides read TGTGCCAGTAGTCGCCCAGGGGGCGCTTTCTTT.